This T cell receptor beta chain was captured in a study of blood T cells in healthy people across ages. Looked up from germline, CDR1 is LGHDT and CDR2 is YNNKEL (reference sequence). V was clipped by 0 bases and J by 7 bases, with 15 bases between them. The CDR3 runs 15 residues. Comment on this clonotype: Its antigen is not identified.

For the second PCR, which ran for about 7 to 11 cycles, a sample-barcoded 5' primer and a J-beta primer mix were used. In TCRdb, the 5' RACE reads were re-called with MiXCR into one record per CDR3 protein. In the table there are about 1,500,000 distinct CDR3 sequences, approximately 30% of which are singletons. General study results and limits: Roughly linearly, TCR beta diversity per million T cells fell as age increased.

Russia was home to the donors, healthy Caucasian individuals aged about 6 to 90. The sample consisted of blood. The TCR was taken from a woman aged 30 to 39 in good health. The chain combines TRBV3-1 with TRBJ1-2; D gene ambiguous. DNA for the CDR3: TGTGCCAGCAGCCAAGAAGCCGGAGACAAAGGTGGCTACACCTTC. This gives the protein CASSQEAGDKGGYTF.